This TCR beta chain was obtained from a study of OX40 agonist ivuxolimab in advanced cancers. General study points: Among T cells, CD8+ cells averaged more expanded clones than CD4+ cells.

If patients had autoimmune disease history or systemic immunosuppression, they were excluded. The protocol was immunoSEQ multiplex PCR, while the TCRdb copy is restricted to in-frame clones and leaves out a portion. The table lists 42,000 or so clones, around 89% of them singletons. Per the germline V gene, CDR1 is SGHDN and CDR2 is FVKESK. V shed 0 bases and J shed 4 bases, with 7 bases lying between them. This CDR3 region has 14 residues. As regards this clone: What it binds is unknown.

This rearrangement joins TRBV14 to TRBJ1-3; no definite D call. The clonotype originates from an adult with an advanced solid tumor such as melanoma, head and neck, liver or kidney cancer. The sequences come from CD4+ or CD8+ T cells sorted from blood, collected in a trial of the OX40 agonist ivuxolimab. This CDR3 is CASSQDLRGNTIYF. The CDR3 nucleotides read TGTGCCAGCAGCCAAGATCTAAGGGGAAACACCATATATTTT.